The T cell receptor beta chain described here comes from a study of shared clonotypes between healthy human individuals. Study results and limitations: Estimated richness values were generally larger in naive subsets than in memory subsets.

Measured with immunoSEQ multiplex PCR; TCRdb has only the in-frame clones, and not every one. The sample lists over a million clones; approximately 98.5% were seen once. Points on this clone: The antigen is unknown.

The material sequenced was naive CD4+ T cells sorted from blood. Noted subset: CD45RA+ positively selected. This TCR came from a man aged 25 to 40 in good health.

The CDR3 is CASSQGADTQYF. The CDR3 DNA sequence: TGCGCCAGCAGCCAAGGTGCAGATACGCAGTATTTT. The gene calls are TRBV4-3 and TRBJ2-3; D unresolved. CDR3 length: 12 residues. V was clipped by 1 base and J by 4 bases, with 3 bases between them. Germline V gives CDR1 LGHNA, CDR2 YSLEER.